These 19 T cell receptor beta chains were sequenced from one sample in a study of blood T cell repertoires in COVID-19. Assay used: immunoSEQ multiplex PCR; TCRdb lists only in-frame clones, some missing. Seen here are around 230,000 clones, 81% observed once, and the top ten hold 7.9%. Material: peripheral blood. All receptors derive from a woman at least 80 years old with acute or convalescent COVID-19.

This clone was picked up a small number of times. J is TRBJ1-1 and V is TRBV10-1, with D unclear. Trimming stripped 0 bases from V and 7 bases from J, with 6 bases between. CDR3 length: 12 amino acids. Germline V gene data show CDR1 as WNHNN and CDR2 as SYGVQD (reference sequence). CDR3 in amino acids: CASSESGGEAFF. The DNA for the CDR3 is TGCGCCAGCAGTGAGTCCGGTGGTGAAGCTTTCTTT.

CDR3 DNA sequence: TGTGCCAGCAGCTTGGTACAGGGGGACACTGAAGCTTTCTTT. Its protein product is CASSLVQGDTEAFF. The gene calls are TRBV7-9 and TRBJ1-1, with 8 bases that match TRBD1. This CDR3 has 14 amino acids. The germline V gene encodes CDR1 SEHNR and CDR2 FQNEAQ (reference sequence). The J segment lost 3 bases and the V segment lost 3 bases, leaving 3 bases of the junction unmatched.

The J gene is TRBJ1-3, the V gene TRBV27, with TRBD1 as a possible D gene (6 bases). V gave up 3 bases and J gave up 4 bases, with 13 bases separating them. The CDR3 runs to 15 residues. Germline CDR1 is MNHEY and CDR2 is SMNVEV (reference sequence). DNA of the CDR3: TGTGCCAGCAGTTTCCAACCCGGGACAGGAAACACCATATATTTT. Protein product: CASSFQPGTGNTIYF.

The chain carries TRBV30 and TRBJ1-5; D gene uncertain. The germline V and J ends were trimmed by 1 base and 3 bases, with 7 bases remaining between them. The germline gives CDR1 GTSNPN, CDR2 SVGIG (reference sequence). CDR3 length equals 13 residues. In DNA form, the CDR3 reads TGTGCCTGGAGTGGGGAGGACAATCAGCCCCAGCATTTT. This sequence encodes CAWSGEDNQPQHF.

Here the CDR3 DNA reads TGCGCCAGCAGCGCCCGACAGGGGGACAATTCACCCCTCCACTTT. This encodes CASSARQGDNSPLHF. This rearrangement joins TRBV5-1 to TRBJ1-6, with TRBD1 identical over 9 bases. The CDR3 loop spans 15 amino acids. Germline V lookup: CDR1 SGHRS, CDR2 YFSETQ. The V and J ends lost 4 bases and 7 bases, in that order; junction bases with no gene match: 6.

The chain has TRBV6-5 and TRBJ2-7; D ambiguous. Between the trimmed V and J ends, which lost 4 bases and 3 bases, there was a span of 4 bases. The CDR3 contains 11 residues. Per the germline V gene, CDR1 is MNHEY and CDR2 is SVGAGI. The CDR3 sequence is CASSSVYEQYF. CDR3 sequence (DNA): TGTGCCAGCAGTTCCGTCTACGAGCAGTACTTC.

The J gene is TRBJ2-7, the V gene TRBV27; 7 nucleotides agree with TRBD1. J gave up 4 bases and V 6 bases, and 12 bases lay outside the gene matches. The CDR3 runs to 15 residues. Per the germline V gene, CDR1 is MNHEY and CDR2 is SMNVEV (reference sequence). CDR3 sequence (DNA): TGTGCCAGCAGCGGAAGACAGGGAAGAGTATACGAGCAGTACTTC. This codes for CASSGRQGRVYEQYF.

The chain carries TRBV23-1 and TRBJ2-7; tentative D call: TRBD1 (6 bases). TRBV23-1 is identified as an open reading frame with a role that is uncertain. V lost 2 bases and J 6 bases, leaving 17 bases between the germline ends. CDR3 length: 15 amino acids. The CDR3 region has the DNA TGCGCCAGCAGTCAACCGGACAGAGGGGGTAGCGAGCAGTACTTC. It codes for CASSQPDRGGSEQYF.

V is TRBV30 and J is TRBJ2-7; D not resolved. Between the trimmed V and J ends, which lost 2 bases and 0 bases, there was a span of 5 bases. The V gene's germline CDR1 is GTSNPN and CDR2 SVGIG (reference sequence). This CDR3 is 12 amino acids long. CDR3 nucleotide sequence: TGTGCCTGGAGTCTCTCCTCCTACGAGCAGTACTTC. Translating gives CAWSLSSYEQYF.

V usage is TRBV5-1 and J usage is TRBJ2-2, with TRBD1 as a possible D gene (5 bases). V gave up 5 bases and J gave up 0 bases, with 8 bases separating them. The CDR3 spans 14 residues. From germline, CDR1 is SGHRS and CDR2 YFSETQ. CDR3 amino acids: CASRRQTNTGELFF. In DNA form, the CDR3 reads TGCGCCAGCAGGCGACAGACGAACACCGGGGAGCTGTTTTTT.

The rearrangement uses TRBV3-1 (or the pseudogene TRBV3-2) and TRBJ2-2; 10 nucleotides match TRBD1. Germline assignment: CDR1 LGHDT and CDR2 YNNKEL (reference sequence). The CDR3 extends over 17 amino acids. With 0 bases clipped from V and 3 bases from J, the junction kept 4 bases outside the gene matches. CDR3 region: CASSQEPGQGHTGELFF. The CDR3 region has the DNA TGTGCCAGCAGCCAAGAACCGGGACAGGGGCACACCGGGGAGCTGTTTTTT.

The rearrangement joins TRBV15 to TRBJ2-1; perhaps TRBD1 as D (5 bases). The V gene lost 5 bases and the J gene lost 3 bases, with 14 bases spanning the gap. The CDR3 is 15 amino acids. Germline-derived CDR1 and CDR2 are LNHNV and YYDKDF (reference sequence). CDR3 sequence (DNA): TGTGCCACCAGCCTAGAGCAGGGCCTCTACAATGAGCAGTTCTTC. This encodes CATSLEQGLYNEQFF.

The genes are TRBV3-1 (or the pseudogene TRBV3-2) and TRBJ2-1; TRBD1 aligns across 7 bases. The CDR3 loop spans 15 amino acids. Germline lookup yields CDR1 LGHDT and CDR2 YNNKEL (reference sequence). With 0 bases clipped from V and 1 base from J, the junction kept 0 bases outside the gene matches. The CDR3: CASSQDRGSYNEQFF. The CDR3 bases are TGTGCCAGCAGCCAAGACAGGGGGTCCTACAATGAGCAGTTCTTC.

The chain carries TRBV19 and TRBJ1-2; D remains ambiguous. Trimming left V 1 base short and J 5 bases short, with 11 bases between. CDR1 and CDR2 (germline): LNHDA, SQIVND (reference sequence). There are 14 residues in the CDR3. The CDR3: CASSIGRQRYGYTF. For the CDR3, the DNA is TGTGCCAGTAGTATAGGGCGACAAAGGTATGGCTACACCTTC.

Only a few counts were recorded for this clone. This chain connects TRBV11-3 to TRBJ2-2; TRBD2 agrees at 12 bases. CDR3 length equals 18 residues. The V gene end was trimmed by 5 bases and the J gene end by 5 bases; junction bases not matched to a gene: 12. The germline V gene encodes CDR1 SGHNT and CDR2 YENEEA. The CDR3 sequence: CASSLRARTSGKTGELFF. For the CDR3, the DNA is TGTGCCAGCAGCCTACGCGCCAGGACTAGCGGGAAGACCGGGGAGCTGTTTTTT.

This chain joins TRBV7-9 and TRBJ2-7, with D perhaps TRBD1 (6 bases). V shed 5 bases and J shed 1 base, with 9 bases lying between them. Germline lookup yields CDR1 SEHNR and CDR2 FQNEAQ (reference sequence). The CDR3 is 13 amino acids. Written as DNA, the CDR3 is TGTGCCAGCAGCACCGGACAGTCCTACGAGCAGTACTTC. Translated: CASSTGQSYEQYF.

The chain links TRBV5-1 to TRBJ1-5, with 8 bases fitting TRBD1. J was trimmed by 5 bases and V by 4 bases; bases with no gene match: 8. The germline CDR1 and CDR2 sequences are SGHRS and YFSETQ. The CDR3 is 15 amino acids. The CDR3 region is CASSPRGLMDQPQHF. Written as DNA, the CDR3 is TGCGCCAGCAGCCCCAGGGGGCTTATGGATCAGCCCCAGCATTTT.

This clone came up a few times. The rearrangement uses TRBV2 and TRBJ1-4; D perhaps matches TRBD1 (5 bases). CDR3 length: 16 amino acids. Looked up from germline, CDR1 is SNHLY and CDR2 is FYNNEI. Trimming removed 5 bases from V and 4 bases from J, with 17 bases in between. CDR3 in amino acids: CASSLPGSFSNEKLFF. CDR3 bases: TGTGCCAGCAGTTTACCAGGGTCATTCAGTAATGAAAAACTGTTTTTT.

The CDR3 bases are TGTGCCAGCAGCCCTGATGGGGGCCGGTCCTACGAGCAGTACTTC. Translating gives CASSPDGGRSYEQYF. The chain uses TRBV5-4 and TRBJ2-7; weak D call: TRBD1 (6 bases). Germline V CDR1 and CDR2: SGHNT, YYREEE (reference sequence). The V and J ends lost 4 bases and 1 base respectively, with 15 bases between them. This CDR3 region has 15 residues.